This TCR beta chain is from a study of cytomegalovirus exposure and HLA in healthy donors (TCRdb year 2017). For the study in its entirety: An earlier analysis of around 600 of the donors reported 276 Gb of sequence data and 117 million unique TCR beta sequences from 150 million to 200 million T cells. An early release covering roughly 580 HLA-typed donors comprised approximately 300 gigabases of sequencing data and roughly 85 million unique TCR sequences. Among the roughly 390 genotyped donors, 81% belonged to the genetic ancestry cluster associated with self-reported Caucasian donors. The study aimed to test whether cataloging public T cell receptors could reveal signatures of past pathogen exposure. Using immunosequencing, the study profiled T cell repertoires from about 610 subjects and related those repertoires to cytomegalovirus serostatus. In addition to the first cohort of 650 to 800 subjects, a separate validation cohort of 130 or so different subjects was used. High-throughput TCR immunosequencing, statistical association of individual TCRs with disease status, and machine learning were combined to predict cytomegalovirus infection status. In a later analysis, previously published TCR beta repertoires from 500 to 750 donors were re-analyzed and high-resolution HLA genotyping was added so that TCR occurrence patterns could be studied. The later analysis used no new phenotypic data to find candidate immune exposures, relying instead on TCR beta sequences and their occurrence across donors. An earlier analysis of around 580 of the donors used high-throughput TCR beta sequencing to judge whether each TCR beta V gene segment behaved as functional or pseudogenic. Donor age, sex, ethnicity and CMV serostatus were collected together with the repertoire data. A later genetic analysis took genome-wide SNP genotypes for about 55% of the roughly 700 donors and used that subset as a discovery cohort. All discovery cohort repertoires had been generated on a single sequencing platform. HLA typing covered class I and class II loci at four-digit resolution. Typing coverage varied by locus: roughly 629-630 donors for A, B, C, DRB1 and DQB1; roughly 520 for DQA1; more than 600 for DPA1; about 450 for DPB1. Four or five DR-DQ haplotypes were handled as single units for association and clustering, since linkage in the cohort was strong. Among about 400 genotyped donors of the cohort, an average of about 220,000 unique TCR beta nucleotide sequences was sequenced per donor, of which about 19% were non-productive.

As for this clone: No antigen is known for it. Per-base qualities were not stored, and no clone one base away is much larger.

In total, 500 to 700 healthy bone marrow donors made up the cohort. Cohort members were all nominally healthy when sampled, although unrecorded immune exposures were likely present. The donor was CMV seropositive and belonged to the group of 270 or so seropositive cohort members. A peripheral blood sample was provided by each donor, and peripheral blood mononuclear cells were used for TCR beta sequencing. Genomic DNA extraction from the blood cell samples was performed with the Qiagen DNeasy Blood Extraction Kit. The protocol used for the library was the immunoSEQ multiplex PCR assay. A mixture of 60 forward primers for TCR Vbeta segments and 13 reverse primers for TCR Jbeta segments was used in the multiplex PCR. The CDR3 region of rearranged TCR beta genes was amplified from genomic DNA by a multiplex PCR assay. The Illumina HiSeq System was used to sequence the amplified TCR beta libraries as 87-base-pair reads. The original pipeline was this. In a later analysis, tens of millions of unique TCR beta chains were counted across the 650 to 700 repertoires, and roughly 11 million of these chains were shared by at least two donors. Raw reads were error-corrected and collapsed into unique sequences by a nearest-neighbor algorithm in which closely related sequences were merged to remove PCR and sequencing errors. V, D and J gene segments were assigned by aligning CDR3 sequences to IMGT reference sequences. For a sequence to be retained, at least a six-nucleotide match to both a V gene segment and a J gene segment was required. Rearrangements were classified as productive when the CDR3 lacked stop codons and remained in frame with V and J, and all other rearrangements were classified as non-productive. Following IMGT convention, CDR3 was defined as the stretch from the second conserved V-encoded cysteine up to the conserved J-encoded phenylalanine. In an earlier analysis of around 540 of the donors, sequences lacking an unambiguous match to a single V gene segment were excluded. In an earlier analysis of approximately 500 of the donors, a V segment was called functional when productive rearrangements were above 56.7%, and segregating when the standard deviation between donors exceeded 5%. A statistical classification framework was built for diagnosing cytomegalovirus status from the catalog of TCR beta chain sequences. V and J gene assignment, in a later analysis, came from comparing TCR nucleotide sequences with IMGT/GENE-DB human TR gene sequences. The TCRdist pipeline was used in a later analysis to assign CDR3 sequences and most-parsimonious VDJ recombination scenarios. In a later analysis, each TCR beta chain was defined by its CDR3 amino acid sequence together with its V-gene family, and reads lacking a unique V-gene family were excluded. As a way to deal with suspected cross-contamination and a sequencing artifact, a later analysis dropped approximately 570 nucleotide sequences that were highly shared and had low generation probability. In a later analysis, a clonal expansion index for each public chain was calculated from normalized within-repertoire ranks of inferred template counts. A later analysis computed generation probabilities with a VDJ recombination model fitted to out-of-frame rearrangements, and checked the results against IGoR. In a later analysis, hypergeometric tests were used to score TCR-TCR, TCR-HLA and TCR-CMV co-occurrence, with a repertoire-size bias correction applied to TCR pairs. False discovery rates were estimated in a later analysis by permuting HLA or CMV assignments 20 times. In a later analysis, co-occurring TCRs were grouped using DBSCAN, with TCRdist sequence similarity added in when clustering inside HLA-allele-positive subsets. For co-occurrence clustering, repertoires with fewer than 30,000 or more than 120,000 public chains were excluded, along with about five repertoires with anomalous nucleotide sharing. TCRdb retrieved this table from immuneACCESS and kept in-frame rearrangements only. Not all clones are present; in checked studies, unresolved V genes account for under half, and no reason is known for the remainder. V, J and clone size were drawn from that table, and D and trimming were deduced from the DNA. The sample table records some 190,000 clones; approximately 80% of these occur just once. The ten largest clonotypes hold around 1.4% of the sample.

The CDR3 runs 13 residues from the cysteine to the phenylalanine. The kept DNA is CDR3 alone, 39 bases in frame from the first base. From the germline V gene, CDR1 is SGHRS and CDR2 is YFSETQ. V is shortened by 2 bases, J by 3 bases, and the region joining them spans 8 bases. Findings and caveats that apply to the study as a whole: The classifier was reported to diagnose cytomegalovirus status with high specificity and sensitivity in both the original and validation cohorts. When HLA alleles, especially DR and DQ, strongly co-occurred, attributing TCR associations to individual alleles was difficult. It was suggested by the authors that the approach could potentially be generalized to other disease states and immunological phenotypes. Presence/absence analyses assumed roughly uniform sequencing depth across donors, an assumption that may not hold. In a later analysis, the rate of TCR association differed among HLA loci, with DRB1 alleles having the most associated TCRs and HLA-C alleles having the fewest. A further reported finding was that TCR beta sequences accurately predicted the HLA-A and HLA-B alleles for most subjects in the first cohort. According to a later genetic analysis, donors in an Asian-associated ancestry cluster had fewer N-insertions in productive TCRs than the roughly 660-donor mean. Most TCR sequences were observed very rarely across donors, whereas some public TCRs were present in many individuals. The sequencing pipeline was judged likely to have produced a cluster of highly shared sequence variants as a technical artifact. At a false discovery rate of 0.05, a later analysis linked under 20,000 TCR beta sequences to specific HLA alleles. Only TCR beta chains were sequenced in this cohort, and the absence of alpha or paired-chain data limited detectable features. According to a later analysis, most CMV-associated TCR beta chains appeared to be HLA-restricted, and the HLA associations seemed to be driven largely by CMV exposure. In vitro tests confirmed that three of the cytomegalovirus-associated TCR beta chains recognize cytomegalovirus antigens. Several of the top co-occurrence clusters appeared to be linked to parvovirus B19, influenza, CMV and Epstein-Barr virus, according to a later analysis. Correlated functional status among segregating V segments might be attributable to linkage disequilibrium, but an unknown experimental factor could not be ruled out. Because HLA typing was unavailable for some donors at each locus, only the typed subset was used in association tests. In an earlier analysis of some 500 of the donors, most TCR beta V segments appeared in productive rearrangements about 90% or about 30% of the time, broadly matching IMGT annotations. Because counts were too low, about 18 rarely observed V segments, including chromosome 9 orphons, were excluded from the earlier analysis of around 590 of the donors. In the study, roughly 160 TCR beta chains were listed as associated with cytomegalovirus. Because the 87-base-pair reads could not distinguish some IMGT-functional V segments, including TRBV6-2 and TRBV6-3, those segments were excluded. In a later analysis, HLA-associated TCR beta chains were found to be more clonally expanded and to have lower generation probabilities than equally common non-associated chains. An association between a missense DCLRE1C variant and V-gene and J-gene trimming of TCR beta chains was found in a later genetic analysis and replicated in an independent cohort. CMV serostatus was the only immune exposure information available for the cohort.

The sequence came from a girl under 18 in good health and CMV-seropositive. Sequencing was performed on PBMCs. The chain is made from TRBV5-1 and TRBJ1-2; possibly the D gene is TRBD1, per 5 matching bases. The CDR3 is CASSFGRDYGYTF. The bases read TGCGCCAGCAGCTTCGGCAGGGACTATGGCTACACCTTC.